This note documents a single T cell receptor beta chain sequence. Its specificity is unknown. The data derive from a study of T-cell reconstitution after alpha-beta-depleted transplantation in children. Study-wide findings and caveats: There were reportedly several hundred expanded graft clones from which alpha-beta T cells came about two months after transplant. The origin of high day-60 TCRbeta diversity in some patients lay in surviving recipient T cells and thymic progenitors.

Unique molecular identifiers were incorporated into the prepared TCRbeta library. TCRdb analysed the PCR reads with MiXCR anew, one entry per CDR3 protein. The sample includes 500,000 to 600,000 distinct CDR3 sequences, 25% to 30% seen only once; the top ten take about 35%. The sequence derives from a boy younger than two with Wiskott-Aldrich syndrome, due to receive a stem cell transplant. The source material was PBMCs, sampled before TCRalphabeta/CD19-depleted stem cell transplant.

This CDR3 reads CSARRVSNQPQHF. The CDR3 DNA is TGCAGTGCTAGAAGGGTGAGCAATCAGCCCCAGCATTTT. V is TRBV20-1 and J is TRBJ1-5; D not resolved. CDR3 length: 13 amino acids. The V gene lost 2 bases and the J gene lost 1 base, with 6 bases spanning the gap. Germline loops: CDR1 DFQATT, CDR2 SNEGSKA (reference sequence).